This TCR beta chain was sequenced in a study of cytomegalovirus exposure and HLA in healthy donors. There are a few counts of this clone. Primers: 60 Vbeta forward and 13 Jbeta reverse. Here immunoSEQ multiplex PCR was the method, and the copy in TCRdb shows in-frame clones only, minus some. The table lists approximately 150,000 clones, roughly 80% of them singletons. Input material: PBMCs. The sequence was obtained from a woman aged 25 to 39 in good health and CMV-seronegative.

CDR3: CASSFFPGGRNEQFF. The CDR3 DNA is TGTGCCAGCAGTTTTTTCCCGGGGGGGCGGAATGAGCAGTTCTTC. The J gene is TRBJ2-1, the V gene TRBV27; 8 bases are a match to TRBD2. From germline, CDR1 is MNHEY and CDR2 SMNVEV (reference sequence). Losses at the gene ends were 3 bases for V and 7 bases for J; bases not matched to a gene: 8. The CDR3 spans 15 residues.